This TCR beta chain comes out of a study of blood T cell repertoires in COVID-19. This clone was detected only once. Original methodology: How many nucleated cells were present was estimated from reference gene primer amplification. Sequencing used immunoSEQ multiplex PCR; TCRdb keeps in-frame clones, though not all of them. V, J and clone size are taken as reported in that table, and D and trimming were inferred from the DNA itself. The sample records approximately 200,000 clones, roughly 85% being singletons. The CDR3 is 12 amino acids. V was pared by 0 bases and J by 10 bases, with 8 bases between. From germline, CDR1 is SGHVS and CDR2 FNYEAQ.

The V and J genes are TRBV7-6 and TRBJ2-3; D may be TRBD2 (5 bases). This clonotype originated in a man aged 35 to 55 who had recovered from COVID-19. The specimen was PBMCs or T cells enriched from blood (not recorded which). The CDR3 loop is CASSLAGAAQYF. The CDR3 bases are TGTGCCAGCAGCTTAGCGGGAGCTGCGCAGTATTTT. Full variable domain (outside the CDR3, taken from reference TRBV7-6 and TRBJ2-3): GAGVSQSPRYKVTKRGQDVALRCDPISGHVSLYWYRQALGQGPEFLTYFNYEAQQDKSGLPNDRFSAERPEGSISTLTIQRTEQRDSAMYRCASSLAGAAQYFGPGTRLTVL.